These 31 T cell receptor beta chains share one sample of origin, sequenced in a study of CD8+ T cells in alopecia areata (dated by TCRdb to 2016 to 2018). Libraries were constructed by the immunoSEQ multiplex PCR assay. To provide template for TCR sequencing, every sample had RNA extracted and reverse transcribed into cDNA. Drawn from immuneACCESS, this table holds only the in-frame rearrangements with V and J called that TCRdb kept. Clones are partly lost; checked studies trace under half to an unresolved V gene and leave the rest unexplained. This sample has roughly 250,000 clones in its table, and about 68% of those were observed once. In total, the top ten clones hold 0.95% to 1.5% of the sample. The sample's time point label, in plain terms: baseline before oral tofacitinib. The input for sequencing was CD4+ T cells sorted from blood, taken at week 0. These receptor sequences come from a human donor with alopecia areata.

The chain recombines TRBV6-5 with TRBJ2-5, with 9 bases that match TRBD2. CDR3 length: 15 amino acids. CDR1 MNHEY and CDR2 SVGAGI come from the germline V gene. V gave up 6 bases and J gave up 5 bases; unmatched junction bases: 10. CDR3 residues: CASRRAGGYGETQYF. The CDR3 DNA reads as TGTGCCAGCAGGAGAGCGGGGGGTTACGGGGAGACCCAGTACTTC.

With regard to this clone: The sample contains more than one DNA sequence encoding this CDR3. The V gene is TRBV9, the J gene TRBJ1-4; D may be TRBD1 (5 bases). Germline V gene lookup returns CDR1 SGDLS and CDR2 YYNGEE. This CDR3 has 13 residues. The V end lost 0 bases, the J end lost 5 bases, and 5 bases lay between the germline ends. This chain's CDR3 is CASSVGQNEKLFF. The CDR3 coding sequence is TGTGCCAGCAGCGTAGGACAGAATGAAAAACTGTTTTTT.

This clone was found a few times. J is TRBJ2-1 and V is TRBV5-6; TRBD1 matches 9 bases. CDR3 length: 15 amino acids. V shed 4 bases and J 4 bases; nucleotides not matched to a gene: 6. From germline, CDR1 is SGHDT and CDR2 YYEEEE. The CDR3 spells CASSGRDRAYNEQFF. CDR3 in DNA: TGTGCCAGCAGCGGCCGGGACAGGGCATACAATGAGCAGTTCTTC. Together with reference TRBV5-6 and TRBJ2-1, the CDR3 gives the full variable domain: DAGVTQSPTHLIKTRGQQVTLRCSPKSGHDTVSWYQQALGQGPQFIFQYYEEEERQRGNFPDRFSGHQFPNYSSELNVNALLLGDSALYLCASSGRDRAYNEQFFGPGTRLTVL.

The chain is built from TRBV9 and TRBJ1-1; D call uncertain. Germline V gene data show CDR1 as SGDLS and CDR2 as YYNGEE. V dropped 4 bases and J dropped 0 bases, with 13 bases sitting between them. The CDR3 loop spans 15 amino acids. CDR3 loop: CASSPRTVMNTEAFF. The CDR3 DNA reads as TGTGCCAGCAGCCCCCGGACGGTAATGAACACTGAAGCTTTCTTT.

The genes are TRBV2 and TRBJ1-5; D not resolved. This CDR3 has 11 amino acids. Trimming took 4 bases from V and 6 from J, leaving 4 bases between them. The germline V gene encodes CDR1 SNHLY and CDR2 FYNNEI. The CDR3 reads CASSVGQPQHF. For the CDR3, the DNA is TGTGCCAGCAGTGTAGGTCAGCCCCAGCATTTT.

This clone appeared once. The chain employs TRBV6-6 and TRBJ2-5; D not resolved. This CDR3 has 11 residues. The V end lost 4 bases, the J end lost 3 bases, and 3 bases lay between the germline ends. Germline V gene sequence: CDR1 MNHNY, CDR2 SVGAGI (reference sequence). The CDR3 loop reads CASSSKETQYF. Here the CDR3 DNA reads TGTGCCAGCAGTTCGAAAGAGACCCAGTACTTC.

In this sample, this clone turned up a few times. Other DNA sequences in this specimen translate into the identical CDR3. The DNA of the CDR3 is TGTGCCTGGAGTGTCCTAGAGACCCAGTACTTC. This sequence encodes CAWSVLETQYF. V is TRBV30 and J is TRBJ2-5; no reliable D call. The germline V and J ends were trimmed by 0 bases and 4 bases, with 3 bases remaining between them. Germline V gene sequence: CDR1 GTSNPN, CDR2 SVGIG (reference sequence). The CDR3 consists of 11 residues.

V and J are TRBV7-9 and TRBJ2-1; D is possibly TRBD2 (6 bases). Germline CDR1 reads SEHNR; CDR2 reads FQNEAQ (reference sequence). This CDR3 spans 14 amino acids. With 3 bases removed from V and 10 bases from J, the gap between germline ends came to 16 bases. The CDR3 spells CASSLSGREDEQFF. The CDR3 coding sequence is TGTGCCAGCAGCTTGTCTGGCAGGGAGGACGAGCAGTTCTTC.

This clone was seen a handful of times. The chain couples TRBV27 to TRBJ2-3; 8 bases match TRBD1. Germline V gives CDR1 MNHEY, CDR2 SMNVEV (reference sequence). The CDR3 spans 14 residues. The V segment lost 6 bases and the J segment 3 bases; nucleotides outside the gene matches: 5. The CDR3 nucleotides are TGTGCCAGCAGGCGGGACAGGACTACAGATACGCAGTATTTT. Its translation: CASRRDRTTDTQYF.

This chain joins TRBV20-1 and TRBJ2-7; the D gene is possibly TRBD1 (5 bases). V was cut by 0 bases and J by 5 bases, with 5 bases left in between. Germline CDR1 and CDR2: DFQATT and SNEGSKA (reference sequence). CDR3 length: 11 amino acids. This CDR3 is CSAREGDEQYF. The CDR3 bases are TGCAGTGCTAGAGAAGGGGACGAGCAGTACTTC.

The genes are TRBV23-1 and TRBJ2-1; D is possibly TRBD2 (7 bases). TRBV23-1 is given ORF status, its function remaining uncertain. V lost 3 bases and J 1 base, leaving 16 bases between the germline ends. The CDR3 spans 17 residues. CDR3 coding DNA: TGCGCCAGCAGTCATCAGCGGGACATAAGTTCCTACAATGAGCAGTTCTTC. Protein product: CASSHQRDISSYNEQFF.

The rearrangement joins TRBV30 to TRBJ1-2, with D unclear. Trimming left V 7 bases short and J 0 bases short, with 15 bases between. The germline V gene has CDR1 GTSNPN and CDR2 SVGIG (reference sequence). This CDR3 is 14 amino acids long. For the CDR3, the DNA is TGTGCCTTTCCCACTGTAACCTCTAACTATGGCTACACCTTC. Its protein product is CAFPTVTSNYGYTF.

V gene TRBV5-6 combines with J gene TRBJ2-7; D ambiguous. The V gene lost 1 base and the J gene lost 3 bases, with 14 bases spanning the gap. Per the germline V gene, CDR1 is SGHDT and CDR2 is YYEEEE. The CDR3 is 15 residues long. CDR3 coding DNA: TGTGCCAGCAGCTTGAGATTTCCACAGAACTACGAGCAGTACTTC. As protein: CASSLRFPQNYEQYF. Using reference TRBV5-6 and TRBJ2-7 for the parts outside the CDR3, the full variable domain is DAGVTQSPTHLIKTRGQQVTLRCSPKSGHDTVSWYQQALGQGPQFIFQYYEEEERQRGNFPDRFSGHQFPNYSSELNVNALLLGDSALYLCASSLRFPQNYEQYFGPGTRLTVT.

The chain joins TRBV30 to TRBJ1-2; D call uncertain. V was clipped by 2 bases and J by 3 bases, with 10 bases between them. Germline CDR1 GTSNPN, CDR2 SVGIG (reference sequence). CDR3 length: 13 amino acids. In DNA form, the CDR3 reads TGTGCCTGGAGTACCGGGTCCTACTATGGCTACACCTTC. This codes for CAWSTGSYYGYTF.

The gene calls are TRBV30 and TRBJ2-5, with D tentatively TRBD1 (5 bases). The CDR3 is 12 amino acids. Trimming took 5 bases from V and 5 from J, leaving 12 bases between them. Per the germline V gene, CDR1 is GTSNPN and CDR2 is SVGIG (reference sequence). The CDR3 DNA reads as TGTGCCTGGTCCCCAGGGCCGGAGACCCAGTACTTC. It yields the protein CAWSPGPETQYF.

The chain joins TRBV7-8 to TRBJ1-1; a possible D gene is TRBD1 (5 bases). V shed 5 bases and J shed 6 bases, with 13 bases lying between them. The germline V gene encodes CDR1 SGHVS and CDR2 FQNEAQ. The CDR3 totals 13 residues. Here the CDR3 reads CASSPHRGPEAFF. The CDR3 bases are TGTGCCAGCAGCCCCCATAGGGGCCCTGAAGCTTTCTTT.

This clone has only a few counts. The V and J genes are TRBV25-1 and TRBJ2-5; 7 bases line up with TRBD2. The germline gives CDR1 MGHDK, CDR2 SYGVNS. Unmatched junction bases numbered 19, after V lost 8 bases and J lost 4 bases. This CDR3 region has 17 residues. CDR3 region: CASGALSGTPQGETQYF. In DNA form, the CDR3 reads TGTGCCAGCGGGGCTTTGAGCGGGACTCCTCAGGGAGAGACCCAGTACTTC.

This clone has a single count. The V gene is TRBV4-2, the J gene TRBJ2-3; TRBD1 might be the D (6 bases). V was pared by 1 base and J by 2 bases, with 13 bases between. The germline V gene has CDR1 LGHNA and CDR2 YNFKEQ. CDR3 length equals 16 residues. CDR3 coding DNA: TGTGCCAGCAGCCAAGGTGTCGCAGGGGCCACAGATACGCAGTATTTT. Protein product: CASSQGVAGATDTQYF.

The chain has TRBV9 and TRBJ2-5; D might be TRBD2 (5 bases). V lost 6 bases, J lost 1 base, and 10 bases lay in between. This CDR3 contains 13 residues. Germline V gene data show CDR1 as SGDLS and CDR2 as YYNGEE. DNA for the CDR3: TGTGCCAGCAATAGGAGGACCCAAGAGACCCAGTACTTC. Amino acids: CASNRRTQETQYF.

The genes are TRBV30 and TRBJ1-4; D is ambiguous. CDR3 size: 15 residues. The germline CDR1 and CDR2 sequences are GTSNPN and SVGIG (reference sequence). V was clipped by 3 bases and J by 0 bases, with 11 bases between them. The DNA for the CDR3 is TGTGCCTGGAGCCCTCCAAGGTCAACTAATGAAAAACTGTTTTTT. Protein product: CAWSPPRSTNEKLFF.

The chain combines TRBV4-2 with TRBJ2-6, with D maybe TRBD1 (5 bases). V dropped 0 bases and J dropped 9 bases, with 21 bases sitting between them. The CDR3 has 18 amino acids. The germline CDR1 and CDR2 sequences are LGHNA and YNFKEQ. CDR3 DNA sequence: TGTGCCAGCAGCCAAGATCAGGCTACGACAGCAAACCTCAACGTCCTGACTTTC. Translated: CASSQDQATTANLNVLTF.

This chain connects TRBV29-1 to TRBJ2-5; 7 bases are a match to TRBD2. The CDR3 is made up of 12 amino acids. Germline V lookup: CDR1 SQVTM, CDR2 ANQGSEA. Trimming took 6 bases from V and 4 from J; bases not matched to a gene: 5. The CDR3, as DNA: TGCAGCGTCCTGACTAGCTTAGAGACCCAGTACTTC. Its protein is CSVLTSLETQYF.

The table lists this clone with many counts. The chain recombines TRBV10-3 with TRBJ2-1; the match to TRBD2 covers 7 bases. The CDR3 has 14 residues. Looked up from germline, CDR1 is ENHRY and CDR2 is SYGVKD. V trimming: 10 bases; J trimming: 4 bases; junction bases outside the gene matches: 10. The CDR3: CASVGEGGYNEQFF. CDR3 sequence (DNA): TGTGCCAGTGTAGGGGAGGGAGGATACAATGAGCAGTTCTTC.

This clone was seen only a few times. This rearrangement joins TRBV19 to TRBJ2-3; D perhaps matches TRBD1 (5 bases). Trimming cost V 5 bases and J 6 bases, with 15 bases left between them. From germline, CDR1 is LNHDA and CDR2 SQIVND (reference sequence). The CDR3 covers 14 residues. CDR3: CASSRDQGLDTQYF. DNA of the CDR3: TGTGCCAGTAGTCGTGATCAGGGTTTGGATACGCAGTATTTT.

Only one count was recorded for this clone. The chain combines TRBV4-1 with TRBJ1-2, with a weak D call TRBD1 (6 bases). CDR3 length equals 15 residues. CDR1 is MGHRA, CDR2 YSYEKL, per germline. Trimming cost V 4 bases and J 3 bases, with 15 bases left between them. The CDR3 DNA follows: TGCGCCAGCAGCCCATTCCAGGGGAAAGACTATGGCTACACCTTC. Translating gives CASSPFQGKDYGYTF.

This chain's CDR3 is CASSLGGQYTDTQYF. As DNA, the CDR3 is TGCGCCAGCAGCTTGGGGGGACAGTACACAGATACGCAGTATTTT. The chain joins TRBV5-1 to TRBJ2-3, with 7 nucleotides matching TRBD1. There are 15 residues in the CDR3. Looked up from germline, CDR1 is SGHRS and CDR2 is YFSETQ. V was clipped by 0 bases and J by 2 bases; unmatched bases: 3. Drawing the rest from reference TRBV5-1 and TRBJ2-3, the complete variable domain is KAGVTQTPRYLIKTRGQQVTLSCSPISGHRSVSWYQQTPGQGLQFLFEYFSETQRNKGNFPGRFSGRQFSNSRSEMNVSTLELGDSALYLCASSLGGQYTDTQYFGPGTRLTVL.

V is TRBV2 and J is TRBJ1-2; 8 nucleotides match TRBD1. The CDR3 is made up of 12 amino acids. The V gene end was trimmed by 6 bases and the J gene end by 7 bases; junction bases not matched to a gene: 4. Germline CDR1 reads SNHLY; CDR2 reads FYNNEI. DNA of the CDR3: TGTGCCAGCAGGACGACAGGGGTTGGCTACACCTTC. Translating gives CASRTTGVGYTF.

The chain employs TRBV19 and TRBJ1-5, with D hard to call. CDR1 is LNHDA, CDR2 SQIVND, per germline (reference sequence). V shed 6 bases and J shed 3 bases, with 6 bases lying between them. The CDR3 consists of 12 residues. The CDR3 DNA follows: TGTGCCAGTAGATCTGACAATCAGCCCCAGCATTTT. This encodes CASRSDNQPQHF.

The V and J genes are TRBV5-1 and TRBJ1-2, with 10 bases aligning to TRBD1. Germline CDR1 reads SGHRS; CDR2 reads YFSETQ. Trimming at V came to 4 bases and at J to 6 bases, leaving 15 bases not matched to a gene. There are 17 residues in the CDR3. CDR3 bases: TGCGCCAGCAGCCTAAGACAGGGGGCTGGCTCGGACGATGGCTACACCTTC. Protein product: CASSLRQGAGSDDGYTF.

CDR3 in amino acids: CASSVGQSNEQFF. The CDR3 coding sequence is TGTGCCAGCAGCGTAGGACAGTCTAATGAGCAGTTCTTC. The J gene is TRBJ2-1, the V gene TRBV9, with D perhaps TRBD1 (5 bases). Germline V gives CDR1 SGDLS, CDR2 YYNGEE. The V and J ends lost 0 bases and 7 bases respectively, with 8 bases between them. The CDR3 is made up of 13 amino acids.

A remark on this clone: The sample carries other DNA sequences with the same CDR3. The chain is built from TRBV18 and TRBJ2-1, with a weak D call TRBD2 (6 bases). V was pared by 6 bases and J by 1 base, with 13 bases between. Germline CDR1 reads KGHSH; CDR2 reads LQKENI. The CDR3 contains 15 residues. CDR3 protein: CASSPLAGSYNEQFF. CDR3 DNA: TGTGCCAGCTCCCCTCTGGCGGGGTCCTACAATGAGCAGTTCTTC.